This record covers a single T cell receptor (beta chain). CDR3 length: 15 residues. V was clipped by 1 base and J by 3 bases, with 12 bases between them. The germline gives CDR1 LGHDT, CDR2 YNNKEL (reference sequence). This record belongs to a study of blood T cell repertoires in COVID-19. About the study: Sites across the United States, Italy and Spain contributed samples from acute and convalescent COVID-19. T cells, B-cell-depleted T cells, or PBMCs supplied cDNA or gDNA.

Original analysis: For nucleated cells, counts were estimated from reference gene primer amplification. The assay was immunoSEQ multiplex PCR, and TCRdb's table has in-frame clones only and misses some. That table supplies the V and J calls and clone size; D and trimming were determined from the DNA. The top ten clones hold about 1% of a sample with 190,000 or so clones, more than 75% of them seen once. The chain has TRBV3-1 (or the pseudogene TRBV3-2) and TRBJ1-2; D perhaps matches TRBD1 (6 bases). This TCR came from a woman aged 18-29 years who had recovered from COVID-19. Sample: peripheral blood. CDR3 in amino acids: CASSQAAAGDYGYTF. In nucleotides, the CDR3 is TGTGCCAGCAGCCAAGCGGCGGCAGGGGACTATGGCTACACCTTC.